The T cell receptor (beta chain) under discussion was sequenced for a study of T cells in Graves' hyperthyroidism and ophthalmopathy. Per germline, CDR1 SGHNT and CDR2 YYREEE (reference sequence). The J segment lost 2 bases and the V segment lost 1 base, leaving 13 bases of the junction unmatched. CDR3 length: 18 residues. Amplification targeted TCR beta CDR3 regions from RNA transcripts. When the TCR CDR3 underwent first-round RT-PCR, the HTBI primer set was used. TCRdb reprocessed the multiplex PCR reads via MiXCR and lists one record per CDR3 protein. The repertoire has under 350,000 distinct CDR3 sequences, roughly 13% of them found once; the top ten carry 6.5% to 10%.

The J gene is TRBJ2-5, the V gene TRBV5-4, with TRBD1 matching 8 bases. The sample taken for sequencing was blood. This receptor was obtained from a woman aged 40 to 50 with Graves' hyperthyroidism. The CDR3 spells CASSLTQGATWGQETQYF. The CDR3 bases are TGTGCCAGCAGCTTGACGCAGGGGGCTACATGGGGGCAAGAGACCCAGTACTTC.